This T cell receptor (beta chain) emerged from a study of Ad26.COV2.S vaccination and SARS-CoV-2 variants. Trimming left V 1 base short and J 7 bases short, with 7 bases between. From germline, CDR1 is GTSNPN and CDR2 SVGIG (reference sequence). The CDR3 extends over 11 amino acids. Treatment described: around 19 received Ad26.COV2.S at low or high dose, single or two shots; 5 received placebo; per-sample allocation not given. The samples were gathered on day 63 after the first injection of vaccine or placebo. The table came from immunoSEQ multiplex PCR; TCRdb's copy has only in-frame clones and leaves some out. This table holds about 480,000 clones, roughly 89% found once.

The chain has TRBV30 and TRBJ1-1; D unclear. The receptor was derived from a person between 18 and 60 years old who received the Ad26.COV2.S COVID-19 vaccine or a placebo. Sequencing used peripheral blood, obtained in a trial of Ad26.COV2.S vaccine versus placebo. The CDR3 protein is CAWSELIEAFF. CDR3 nucleotide sequence: TGTGCCTGGAGTGAGTTAATTGAAGCTTTCTTT.